One sample yielded the 2 T cell receptor beta chains listed below, sequenced in a study of T cell changes during pregnancy in multiple sclerosis. Sequencing used immunoSEQ multiplex PCR; TCRdb keeps in-frame clones, though not all of them. The sample yields 95,000 to 100,000 clones, more than 90% seen once. The sample was peripheral blood, taken in the second trimester of pregnancy. All receptors come from a female donor with multiple sclerosis, enrolled in a pregnancy study.

A note on this clone: The junction shows a germline mismatch at one end, possibly a read error. The genes are TRBV7-3 and TRBJ1-6, with D perhaps matching TRBD1 (5 bases). This CDR3 contains 12 residues. Germline V lookup: CDR1 SGHTA, CDR2 FQGTGA. The CDR3 DNA is TGTGCCAGCAGTCTCGCAGGGCTCACCAGGGACTTT. It yields the protein CASSLAGLTRDF.

The genes are TRBV9 and TRBJ2-7, with no clear D. CDR1 and CDR2 (germline): SGDLS, YYNGEE. V dropped 0 bases and J dropped 6 bases, with 13 bases sitting between them. CDR3 length: 14 amino acids. CDR3 nucleotide sequence: TGTGCCAGCAGCGTAGCTGAGGAAGGATCCGAGCAGTACTTC. Residues: CASSVAEEGSEQYF.